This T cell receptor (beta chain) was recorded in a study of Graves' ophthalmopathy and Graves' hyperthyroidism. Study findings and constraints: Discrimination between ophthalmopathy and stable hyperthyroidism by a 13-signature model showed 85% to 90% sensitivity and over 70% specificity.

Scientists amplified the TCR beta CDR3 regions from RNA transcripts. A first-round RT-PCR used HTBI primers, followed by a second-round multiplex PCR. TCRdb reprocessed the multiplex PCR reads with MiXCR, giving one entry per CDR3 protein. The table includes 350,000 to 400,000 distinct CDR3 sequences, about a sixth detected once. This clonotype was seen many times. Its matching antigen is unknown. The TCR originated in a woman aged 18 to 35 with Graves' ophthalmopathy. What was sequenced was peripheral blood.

The CDR3 sequence is CASNYVGLNTEAFF. The CDR3 nucleotides read TGTGCCAGCAACTACGTGGGGCTGAACACTGAAGCTTTCTTT. This rearrangement joins TRBV6-2 or TRBV6-3 to TRBJ1-1; D possibly corresponds to TRBD1 (5 bases). This CDR3 contains 14 residues. Germline CDR1 reads MNHEY; CDR2 reads SVGEGT. V lost 7 bases to trimming and J lost 0 bases, with 12 bases between them.